These 30 T cell receptor beta chains share one sample of origin, sequenced in a study of cytomegalovirus exposure and HLA in healthy donors (dated by TCRdb to between 2016 and 2019). The receptor library was made with the immunoSEQ multiplex PCR assay. For the multiplex PCR, a mixture combining 60 forward primers for TCR Vbeta segments and 13 reverse primers for TCR Jbeta segments was used. In TCRdb, the immuneACCESS table is reduced to in-frame sequences with V and J assigned. These tables do not hold every clone; where another copy was compared, an unresolved V gene accounts for under half, and the others remain unexplained. The table held for this sample gives over 45,000 clones. The ten largest clonotypes hold approximately 2.1% of the sample. The sequenced material came from PBMCs. Receptor source: a woman younger than 30 in good health and CMV-seronegative.

The V gene is TRBV5-1, the J gene TRBJ2-1, with 10 positions matching TRBD2. Germline assignment: CDR1 SGHRS and CDR2 YFSETQ. CDR3 size: 15 residues. V shed 2 bases, J shed 4 bases, and the junction held 3 bases outside the gene matches. Written as DNA, the CDR3 is TGCGCCAGCAGCTTTTCTAGCGGGGGTTACAATGAGCAGTTCTTC. This encodes CASSFSSGGYNEQFF.

This rearrangement joins TRBV20-1 to TRBJ2-1; D is ambiguous. Germline V CDR1 and CDR2: DFQATT, SNEGSKA (reference sequence). V dropped 4 bases and J dropped 3 bases, with 4 bases sitting between them. The CDR3 has 11 residues. CDR3 DNA: TGCAGTGCTACCGTCTACAATGAGCAGTTCTTC. Translating it yields CSATVYNEQFF.

Concerning this clone itself: This sample includes further DNA sequences coding for the same CDR3. The chain combines TRBV29-1 with TRBJ1-3; D gene unclear. The CDR3 contains 13 residues. With 2 bases removed from V and 0 bases from J, the gap between germline ends came to 5 bases. The germline gives CDR1 SQVTM, CDR2 ANQGSEA. The CDR3 loop reads CSVERGSGNTIYF. The CDR3 region has the DNA TGCAGCGTTGAACGGGGCTCTGGAAACACCATATATTTT.

The V and J genes are TRBV29-1 and TRBJ1-1; no reliable D call. The CDR3 consists of 11 residues. Germline values: CDR1 SQVTM, CDR2 ANQGSEA. V was trimmed by 4 bases and J by 7 bases, leaving 10 bases between them. The CDR3 DNA is TGCAGCGTTGTGAGAACCCTTGAAGCTTTCTTT. Translating it yields CSVVRTLEAFF. The whole variable domain, filled in from reference TRBV29-1 and TRBJ1-1, reads SAVISQKPSRDICQRGTSLTIQCQVDSQVTMMFWYRQQPGQSLTLIATANQGSEATYESGFVIDKFPISRPNLTFSTLTVSNMSPEDSSIYLCSVVRTLEAFFGQGTRLTVV.

This rearrangement joins TRBV7-2 to TRBJ2-5; D not resolved. This CDR3 comprises 13 residues. Per the germline V gene, CDR1 is SGHTA and CDR2 is FQGNSA. V was pared by 4 bases and J by 9 bases, with 15 bases between. The CDR3 region is CASSSNSDQPQYF. In DNA, the CDR3 is TGTGCCAGCAGCTCAAACAGTGACCAGCCCCAGTACTTC.

This chain links TRBV14 with TRBJ1-4; D perhaps matches TRBD1 (6 bases). CDR1 is SGHDN, CDR2 FVKESK, per germline. This CDR3 has 16 residues. V lost 0 bases to trimming and J lost 8 bases, with 16 bases between them. Written as DNA, the CDR3 is TGTGCCAGCAGCCAAGAGGGGAGGGGGTCCTCAGAAAAACTGTTTTTT. This translates into CASSQEGRGSSEKLFF.

The chain employs TRBV11-3 and TRBJ2-3; a weak D match, TRBD2 (7 bases). From germline, CDR1 is SGHNT and CDR2 YENEEA. V lost 5 bases and J lost 6, with 9 bases in between. The CDR3 has 12 residues. Here the CDR3 reads CASSGGADTQYF. Written as DNA, the CDR3 is TGTGCCAGCAGCGGGGGGGCGGATACGCAGTATTTT.

This chain links TRBV9 with TRBJ2-1; a possible D gene is TRBD2 (6 bases). CDR1 is SGDLS and CDR2 is YYNGEE in the germline V gene. V lost 0 bases and J lost 2, with 15 bases in between. The CDR3 has 17 amino acids. The CDR3 region has the DNA TGTGCCAGCAGCGTAGGAGGAGGGAACAGAGCCTACAATGAGCAGTTCTTC. Protein product: CASSVGGGNRAYNEQFF.

The genes are TRBV10-2 and TRBJ1-4, with D perhaps TRBD1 (5 bases). V shed 2 bases and J shed 7 bases, with 8 bases lying between them. CDR3 length equals 13 residues. Germline V gene lookup returns CDR1 WSHSY and CDR2 SAAADI. The CDR3 reads CASSEGAVEKLFF. The CDR3 region has the DNA TGCGCCAGCAGTGAGGGGGCCGTTGAAAAACTGTTTTTT.

The chain links TRBV5-4 to TRBJ2-5; 9 nucleotides agree with TRBD1. The CDR3 runs 17 residues. Germline V lookup: CDR1 SGHNT, CDR2 YYREEE (reference sequence). V was pared by 0 bases and J by 5 bases, with 11 bases of the junction left unmatched. The CDR3 loop is CASSLAPGTGRGETQYF. CDR3 DNA sequence: TGTGCCAGCAGCTTGGCCCCCGGGACAGGGAGAGGGGAGACCCAGTACTTC.

This rearrangement joins TRBV19 to TRBJ1-2; the D gene is possibly TRBD1 (6 bases). Trimming stripped 7 bases from V and 2 bases from J, with 20 bases between. The germline gives CDR1 LNHDA, CDR2 SQIVND (reference sequence). The CDR3 runs 16 residues. The CDR3 sequence is CASNPKSGRGNYGYTF. CDR3 bases: TGTGCCAGTAACCCGAAATCGGGCAGGGGAAACTATGGCTACACCTTC.

The V gene is TRBV5-4, the J gene TRBJ2-5; tentatively, D is TRBD2 (6 bases). The V gene lost 4 bases and the J gene lost 1 base, with 14 bases spanning the gap. The CDR3 covers 15 residues. Germline CDR1 and CDR2: SGHNT and YYREEE (reference sequence). The CDR3 region is CASSVWWRGQETQYF. CDR3 sequence (DNA): TGTGCCAGCAGCGTCTGGTGGAGGGGCCAAGAGACCCAGTACTTC.

This rearrangement joins TRBV7-2 to TRBJ1-4; D ambiguous. V shed 4 bases and J shed 8 bases, with 17 bases lying between them. This CDR3 spans 15 amino acids. CDR1 and CDR2 from the germline V gene are SGHTA and FQGNSA. CDR3 in amino acids: CASSSNVGIGEKLFF. The CDR3 DNA sequence: TGTGCCAGCAGCTCGAACGTCGGGATTGGGGAAAAACTGTTTTTT. The full variable domain, rest sourced from reference TRBV7-2 and TRBJ1-4, is GAGVSQSPSNKVTEKGKDVELRCDPISGHTALYWYRQSLGQGLEFLIYFQGNSAPDKSGLPSDRFSAERTGGSVSTLTIQRTQQEDSAVYLCASSSNVGIGEKLFFGSGTQLSVL.

This rearrangement joins TRBV15 to TRBJ1-1, with D unclear. V lost 5 bases, J lost 1 base, and 5 bases lay in between. Per germline, CDR1 LNHNV and CDR2 YYDKDF (reference sequence). The CDR3 length is 12 residues. This CDR3 reads CATSRANTEAFF. The CDR3, as DNA: TGTGCCACCAGCCGCGCGAACACTGAAGCTTTCTTT. The whole variable domain, filled in from reference TRBV15 and TRBJ1-1, reads DAMVIQNPRYQVTQFGKPVTLSCSQTLNHNVMYWYQQKSSQAPKLLFHYYDKDFNNEADTPDNFQSRRPNTSFCFLDIRSPGLGDTAMYLCATSRANTEAFFGQGTRLTVV.

CDR3 coding DNA: TGTGCCAGCAGCTTATCGGCGGTGGTCCCCTACGAGCAGTACTTC. Residues: CASSLSAVVPYEQYF. The V and J genes are TRBV7-2 and TRBJ2-7; D ambiguous. V lost 2 bases and J 2 bases, leaving 13 bases between the germline ends. The CDR3 consists of 15 residues. Germline values: CDR1 SGHTA, CDR2 FQGNSA. The full variable domain, with the rest looked up from reference TRBV7-2 and TRBJ2-7, is GAGVSQSPSNKVTEKGKDVELRCDPISGHTALYWYRQSLGQGLEFLIYFQGNSAPDKSGLPSDRFSAERTGGSVSTLTIQRTQQEDSAVYLCASSLSAVVPYEQYFGPGTRLTVT.

V usage is TRBV5-1 and J usage is TRBJ1-1, with D tentatively TRBD1 (6 bases). Germline lookup yields CDR1 SGHRS and CDR2 YFSETQ. CDR3 length equals 15 residues. The V end lost 3 bases, the J end lost 4 bases, and 16 bases lay between the germline ends. DNA of the CDR3: TGCGCCAGCAGCTCGAACAGGGATGGGGCCACTGAAGCTTTCTTT. Protein sequence: CASSSNRDGATEAFF.

The chain uses TRBV29-1 and TRBJ2-7; D might be TRBD1 (5 bases). The CDR3 extends over 13 amino acids. The germline CDR1 and CDR2 sequences are SQVTM and ANQGSEA. The V gene lost 1 base and the J gene lost 3 bases, with 10 bases spanning the gap. CDR3 loop: CSVEVGQGYEQYF. In DNA form, the CDR3 reads TGCAGCGTTGAAGTGGGTCAGGGCTACGAGCAGTACTTC.

The chain carries TRBV4-2 and TRBJ2-5, with D possibly TRBD2 on 7 matching bases. CDR3 length equals 13 residues. Per germline, CDR1 LGHNA and CDR2 YNFKEQ. Trimming cost V 6 bases and J 2 bases, with 10 bases left between them. In nucleotides, the CDR3 is TGTGCCAGCAGTGAGGGGGGGCAAGAGACCCAGTACTTC. The encoded protein is CASSEGGQETQYF.

With regard to this clone: An end of the junction differs from the germline gene, which may be a read error. This chain joins TRBV5-1 and TRBJ1-1; D unresolved. The CDR3 spans 13 residues. Germline CDR1 and CDR2: SGHRS and YFSETQ. DNA for the CDR3: TGCGCCAGCAGCTTAGACTGGAACACTGAAGATTTCTTT. It is translated as CASSLDWNTEDFF. Looking up the rest from reference TRBV5-1 and TRBJ1-1 gives the full variable domain: KAGVTQTPRYLIKTRGQQVTLSCSPISGHRSVSWYQQTPGQGLQFLFEYFSETQRNKGNFPGRFSGRQFSNSRSEMNVSTLELGDSALYLCASSLDWNTEDFFGQGTRLTVV.

V gene TRBV6-1 combines with J gene TRBJ1-2; no clear D gene. Trimming stripped 2 bases from V and 2 bases from J, with 15 bases between. Germline V CDR1 and CDR2: MNHNS, SASEGT. The CDR3 length is 16 residues. CDR3 residues: CASSEFVVRVNYGYTF. DNA of the CDR3: TGTGCCAGCAGTGAATTTGTGGTGAGGGTAAACTATGGCTACACCTTC.

The rearrangement joins TRBV5-6 to TRBJ1-2, with 7 positions matching TRBD1. This CDR3 has 13 residues. In germline, CDR1 is SGHDT, CDR2 YYEEEE. V shed 1 base, J shed 13 bases, and the junction held 10 bases outside the gene matches. This CDR3 reads CASSLKRGRRGTF. In DNA form, the CDR3 reads TGTGCCAGCAGCTTGAAAAGGGGGCGAAGAGGCACCTTC.

The CDR3 reads CASSVLAGVNNEQFF. The CDR3 region has the DNA TGCGCCAGCAGCGTACTAGCGGGAGTTAACAATGAGCAGTTCTTC. V and J are TRBV5-1 and TRBJ2-1; the match to TRBD2 covers 11 bases. Trimming at V came to 4 bases and at J to 5 bases, leaving 5 bases not matched to a gene. CDR3 length: 15 amino acids. Germline assignment: CDR1 SGHRS and CDR2 YFSETQ.

The rearrangement links TRBV29-1 to TRBJ2-5; 7 positions match TRBD1. Trimming removed 5 bases from V and 5 bases from J; junction bases left unmatched: 5. The CDR3 is 12 residues long. From germline, CDR1 is SQVTM and CDR2 ANQGSEA. This CDR3 reads CSVQTGYETQYF. The DNA for the CDR3 is TGCAGCGTTCAGACAGGGTACGAGACCCAGTACTTC.

This sequence joins TRBV11-2 and TRBJ1-4, with 7 bases fitting TRBD1. Germline CDR1 and CDR2: SGHAT and FQNNGV. Trimming took 1 base from V and 5 from J; bases not matched to a gene: 4. This CDR3 spans 15 amino acids. As DNA, the CDR3 is TGTGCCAGCAGCTTAGGGGACAGACAGAATGAAAAACTGTTTTTT. It specifies CASSLGDRQNEKLFF.

The V and J genes are TRBV2 and TRBJ2-7; 8 bases agree with TRBD1. After removal of 1 base from V and 3 bases from J, the junction contained 5 bases not matched to a gene. The CDR3 runs to 15 residues. CDR1 SNHLY and CDR2 FYNNEI come from the germline V gene. This CDR3 reads CASSEGDRYDYEQYF. CDR3 DNA: TGTGCCAGCAGTGAAGGGGACAGGTACGACTACGAGCAGTACTTC.

The rearrangement uses TRBV4-2 and TRBJ1-4; D ambiguous. The CDR3 has 15 residues. Trimming shortened V by 1 base and J by 5 bases, and 11 bases separated the two germline ends. Germline CDR1 and CDR2: LGHNA and YNFKEQ. The CDR3 region is CASSQVHKRNEKLFF. CDR3 DNA sequence: TGTGCCAGCAGCCAAGTTCACAAGAGGAATGAAAAACTGTTTTTT.

V and J are TRBV6-5 and TRBJ2-7, with D possibly being TRBD1 (5 bases). This CDR3 comprises 14 residues. CDR1 and CDR2 from the germline V gene are MNHEY and SVGAGI. Trimming shortened V by 0 bases and J by 6 bases, and 12 bases separated the two germline ends. The CDR3 DNA follows: TGTGCCAGCAGTTACTCAAGGTTGGGGCCCGAGCAGTACTTC. Translated, it gives CASSYSRLGPEQYF.

The chain recombines TRBV2 with TRBJ2-7; 7 nucleotides line up with TRBD1. Germline lookup yields CDR1 SNHLY and CDR2 FYNNEI. CDR3 length: 14 amino acids. V shed 5 bases and J 4 bases; nucleotides not matched to a gene: 8. Written as DNA, the CDR3 is TGTGCCAGCAGTCCTCAGGGGGTGCTTTACGAGCAGTACTTC. It translates to CASSPQGVLYEQYF.

In regard to this clone: Other DNA sequences of this sample code for an identical CDR3. The CDR3 loop reads CASTLSGGDTEAFF. CDR3 sequence (DNA): TGCGCCAGCACCCTCTCAGGGGGTGACACTGAAGCTTTCTTT. The V and J genes are TRBV5-1 and TRBJ1-1; TRBD1 matches at 7 bases. V was pared by 6 bases and J by 3 bases, with 8 bases of the junction left unmatched. The length of the CDR3 is 14 residues. CDR1 and CDR2 from the germline V gene are SGHRS and YFSETQ. Full variable domain (missing parts from reference TRBV5-1 and TRBJ1-1): KAGVTQTPRYLIKTRGQQVTLSCSPISGHRSVSWYQQTPGQGLQFLFEYFSETQRNKGNFPGRFSGRQFSNSRSEMNVSTLELGDSALYLCASTLSGGDTEAFFGQGTRLTVV.

V is TRBV6-5 and J is TRBJ1-5, with D unresolved. This CDR3 is built from 13 residues. Germline V gene data show CDR1 as MNHEY and CDR2 as SVGAGI. With 2 bases removed from V and 4 bases from J, the gap between germline ends came to 6 bases. The CDR3 DNA reads as TGTGCCAGCAGTTACGAGAGAAATCAGCCCCAGCATTTT. Translating gives CASSYERNQPQHF.